The 7 T cell receptor beta chains listed next were all sequenced from one sample in a study of cytomegalovirus exposure and HLA in healthy donors. The table came from immunoSEQ multiplex PCR; TCRdb's copy has only in-frame clones and leaves some out. The sample records a few hundred thousand clones, 80% to 90% being singletons. Sequencing input: PBMCs. The receptors stem from a woman under 30 in good health and CMV-seronegative.

The chain links TRBV6-5 to TRBJ2-7; D may be TRBD1 (5 bases). The germline V gene encodes CDR1 MNHEY and CDR2 SVGAGI. V shed 8 bases and J shed 2 bases, with 19 bases lying between them. This CDR3 contains 15 residues. The CDR3 sequence: CASSSPGQPPYEQYF. CDR3 bases: TGTGCCAGCTCTTCACCAGGGCAACCTCCCTACGAGCAGTACTTC.

J is TRBJ1-5 and V is TRBV6-5, with D perhaps matching TRBD1 (6 bases). Trimming took 5 bases from V and 3 from J, leaving 11 bases between them. The CDR3 loop spans 14 amino acids. Germline CDR1 reads MNHEY; CDR2 reads SVGAGI. CDR3 amino acids: CASSVHRVNQPQHF. CDR3 nucleotide sequence: TGTGCCAGCAGTGTTCACAGGGTCAATCAGCCCCAGCATTTT.

The V and J genes are TRBV18 and TRBJ2-5, with D unclear. V lost 6 bases to trimming and J lost 0 bases, with 14 bases between them. The CDR3 length is 15 residues. Germline V lookup: CDR1 KGHSH, CDR2 LQKENI. For the CDR3, the DNA is TGTGCCAGCTCCCAACAGACGTTAGACCAAGAGACCCAGTACTTC. Translation gives CASSQQTLDQETQYF.

The chain employs TRBV7-2 and TRBJ2-2, with 8 bases that match TRBD2. With V trimmed by 0 bases and J by 7 bases, 7 bases remained unmatched. Germline values: CDR1 SGHTA, CDR2 FQGNSA. CDR3 size: 16 residues. CDR3 sequence (DNA): TGTGCCAGCAGCTTAGCGCTCGGGCGGGAGGACGGGGAGCTGTTTTTT. This translates into CASSLALGREDGELFF.

The rearrangement uses TRBV9 and TRBJ2-3; D is undetermined. V was trimmed by 0 bases and J by 5 bases, leaving 13 bases between them. Germline V gives CDR1 SGDLS, CDR2 YYNGEE. This CDR3 comprises 15 residues. The CDR3 DNA sequence: TGTGCCAGCAGCGTAGATCCCGGGTACATAGATACGCAGTATTTT. This gives the protein CASSVDPGYIDTQYF.

In its sample, this clone was seen once. An end of the junction differs from the germline gene, which may be a read error. V and J are TRBV7-7 and TRBJ1-6; D is ambiguous. Germline V lookup: CDR1 SSHAT, CDR2 FNYEAQ (reference sequence). The CDR3 is 13 residues long. The CDR3 DNA reads as TGTGCTAGCAGCTACGAGGATGGTTCACCCCTCCACTTT. It yields the protein CASSYEDGSPLHF. Looking up the rest from reference TRBV7-7 and TRBJ1-6 gives the full variable domain: GAGVSQSPRYKVTKRGQDVTLRCDPISSHATLYWYQQALGQGPEFLTYFNYEAQPDKSGLPSDRFSAERPEGSISTLTIQRTEQRDSAMYRCASSYEDGSPLHFGNGTRLTVT.

The chain uses TRBV6-5 and TRBJ2-3; D gene uncertain. The CDR3 is made up of 15 amino acids. The germline V and J ends were trimmed by 1 base and 2 bases, with 10 bases remaining between them. Germline V gene lookup returns CDR1 MNHEY and CDR2 SVGAGI. CDR3 in amino acids: CASSYYGGYTDTQYF. The CDR3 bases are TGTGCCAGCAGTTACTATGGCGGTTACACAGATACGCAGTATTTT.